Given below is one T cell receptor beta chain in context. This clone was counted a single time. What this receptor recognizes is not known. No much larger clone exists at a distance of one base, and base qualities are not known. The CDR3 holds 12 amino acids from the cysteine to the phenylalanine. Only the CDR3 region is kept as DNA, spanning 36 bases read in frame from base 1. Relative to germline, V is 1 base shorter and J is 7 bases shorter, with 5 bases between their ends. From the germline V gene (reference sequence), CDR1 is MNHEY and CDR2 is SMNVEV. TCRbeta CDR3 regions were amplified from genomic DNA using the immunoSEQ Assay, a bias-controlled multiplex PCR. Concerning the study's data processing: Within the assay, amplification of reference gene primers was used to estimate how many nucleated cells each sample contained. To quantify the absolute abundance of each unique TCRbeta CDR3 rearrangement, sequence reads were collapsed and filtered. Productive Simpson clonality was computed per sample as the square root of Simpson's diversity index over productive rearrangements. TCRdb limited this immuneACCESS table to in-frame rearrangements with V and J called. A share of clones is missing; checked studies link under half to unresolved V genes, and the rest is unexplained. V and J calls plus clone size are reproduced from that table; the DNA served to infer D and trimming. For this sample the table gives hundreds of thousands of clones, of which 75% to 90% were detected only once. The biggest ten clones account for 1% to 1.3% of the sample.

This sample is part of a study of blood T cell repertoires in COVID-19 (TCRdb year 2020). Broadly, across the study: Samples covering the acute and convalescent phases of COVID-19 were provided by collaborators in the United States, Italy and Spain. The samples were drawn from two sources: the first 160 participants of the ongoing ImmuneRACE study, and fewer than 1,500 subjects contributed by 6 global collaborators. Sample metadata almost always included a de-identified subject ID, COVID-19 status, age in years and sex. Subjects who had been exposed to COVID-19, were actively infected with it, or had recovered from it provided the deeply sampled blood TCRbeta repertoires that made up the dataset. The material from the prospective study consisted of cDNA or gDNA derived from T cells, B-cell-depleted T cells, or PBMCs. The repertoires were released in a freely available public database meant as a resource for research on the immune response to SARS-CoV-2. Where available, HLA class I and class II types were taken from metadata supplied by the sample provider and were not determined by assay-based typing.

Enrolling through a virtual design, the prospective study's participants ranged in age from roughly 18 to 90 years and lived across approximately 25 United States geographic areas. In the prospective study, participants were assigned to cohorts based on the clinical history participants reported in a screening survey and a study questionnaire. ImmuneRACE Cohort 3 recovered participants were defined by two consecutive negative NP/OP PCR tests, healthcare professional clearance, or symptom resolution. Each participant in the prospective study had whole blood, serum and a nasopharyngeal or oropharyngeal swab collected by mobile phlebotomists. Prospective study participants could optionally give additional blood draws and questionnaires over an approximately two-month period. Before DNA extraction, prospective study blood samples were shipped either frozen or at room temperature. What the authors observed across the whole study: Clinical and demographic metadata were provided uncurated, with the amount varying by source and participant.

The TCR sequence derives from a man under 40 who had recovered from COVID-19. Material: PBMCs or T cells enriched from blood (not recorded which). Recombination connected TRBV27 to TRBJ2-1; no confident D gene assignment can be made. The encoded CDR3 is CASSLWPNEQFF. The DNA sequence reads TGTGCCAGCAGTTTATGGCCTAATGAGCAGTTCTTC.